This TCR beta chain was retrieved from a study of T-cell reconstitution after alpha-beta-depleted transplantation in children. Findings and caveats of the study: The origin of alpha-beta T cells about two months after transplant was reportedly several hundred expanded graft clones. The main origin of T-cell counts and diversity one year after transplant was newly produced T cells.

The V and J ends lost 3 bases and 0 bases respectively, with 6 bases between them. The germline V gene has CDR1 MDHEN and CDR2 SYDVKM. The CDR3 length is 14 residues. For TCRbeta, the library was prepared with unique molecular identifiers. In TCRdb, the PCR reads were re-called with MiXCR into one record per CDR3 protein. In the table there are just under 350,000 distinct CDR3 sequences, roughly 15% of which are singletons. Details on this clonotype: Its antigen is as yet unknown.

The source of this sequence is a male patient aged 2 to 9 who had a stem cell transplant for acute lymphoblastic leukemia, so the T cells may come from the graft donor. The chain links TRBV28 to TRBJ2-1; D uncertain. Sequences were derived from PBMCs, mostly from graft donor cells, sampled 360 days after TCRalphabeta/CD19-depleted stem cell transplant. The CDR3 spells CASSFRYSYNEQFF. The CDR3 nucleotides read TGTGCCAGCAGTTTTCGATACTCCTACAATGAGCAGTTCTTC.